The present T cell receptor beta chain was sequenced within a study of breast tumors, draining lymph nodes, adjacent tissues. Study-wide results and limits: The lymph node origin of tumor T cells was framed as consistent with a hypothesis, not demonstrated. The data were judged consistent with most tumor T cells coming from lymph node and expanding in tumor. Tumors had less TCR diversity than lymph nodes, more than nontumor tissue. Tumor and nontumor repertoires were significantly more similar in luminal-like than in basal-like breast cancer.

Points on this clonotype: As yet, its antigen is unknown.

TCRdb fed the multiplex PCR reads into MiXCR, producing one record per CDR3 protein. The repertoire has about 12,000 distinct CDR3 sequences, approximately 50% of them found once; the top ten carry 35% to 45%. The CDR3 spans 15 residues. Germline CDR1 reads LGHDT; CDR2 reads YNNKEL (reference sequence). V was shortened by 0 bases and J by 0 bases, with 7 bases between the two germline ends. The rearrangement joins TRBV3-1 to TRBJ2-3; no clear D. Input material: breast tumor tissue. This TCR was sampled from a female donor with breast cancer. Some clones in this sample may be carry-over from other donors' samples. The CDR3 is CASSQDFGSTDTQYF. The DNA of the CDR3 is TGTGCCAGCAGCCAAGATTTCGGAAGCACAGATACGCAGTATTTT.